The next 27 T cell receptor beta chains were all read from a single sample in a study of blood T cell repertoires in COVID-19. Repertoires were generated with immunoSEQ multiplex PCR, while TCRdb's copy carries only in-frame clones and drops some. The repertoire includes about 370,000 clones, over 75% of them detected once, and about 1% sits in the top ten. What was sequenced was PBMCs or T cells enriched from blood (not recorded which). The receptors derive from a man younger than 30 who had recovered from COVID-19.

The rearrangement links TRBV5-8 to TRBJ1-4, with TRBD1 as a possible D gene (5 bases). Germline CDR1 reads SGHTS; CDR2 reads YDEGEE. CDR3 length equals 15 residues. V lost 4 bases to trimming and J lost 8 bases, with 18 bases between them. The CDR3 nucleotides read TGTGCCAGCAGCCCGGGGGACGCCGTTCGAGAAAAACTGTTTTTT. Translated, it gives CASSPGDAVREKLFF.

The J gene is TRBJ2-2, the V gene TRBV3-1 (or the pseudogene TRBV3-2); 10 bases match TRBD2. This CDR3 comprises 15 residues. With 5 bases clipped from V and 7 bases from J, the junction kept 7 bases outside the gene matches. Germline V gene data show CDR1 as LGHDT and CDR2 as YNNKEL (reference sequence). The CDR3 loop is CASSNLAGVVGELFF. In DNA form, the CDR3 reads TGTGCCAGCAGCAATCTAGCGGGAGTGGTCGGGGAGCTGTTTTTT.

The rearrangement joins TRBV19 to TRBJ1-5, with D unresolved. Trimming stripped 6 bases from V and 1 base from J, with 13 bases between. Germline CDR1 LNHDA, CDR2 SQIVND (reference sequence). This CDR3 has 15 amino acids. The CDR3 here is CASRPLPGSNQPQHF. CDR3 bases: TGTGCCAGTAGACCGCTCCCGGGGAGCAATCAGCCCCAGCATTTT.

The V call is TRBV28, the J call TRBJ1-1; a weak D match, TRBD1 (5 bases). The germline gives CDR1 MDHEN, CDR2 SYDVKM. With 6 bases removed from V and 8 bases from J, the gap between germline ends came to 13 bases. CDR3 length: 12 residues. Written as DNA, the CDR3 is TGTGCCAGCAGACAGACAGTCTTAGAAGCTTTCTTT. Residues: CASRQTVLEAFF.

This clone was detected only once. J is TRBJ1-1 and V is TRBV29-1, with 10 bases matching TRBD1. Germline V gene lookup returns CDR1 SQVTM and CDR2 ANQGSEA. Losses at the gene ends were 7 bases for V and 5 bases for J; bases not matched to a gene: 7. This CDR3 has 13 amino acids. The CDR3, as DNA: TGCAGCGACAGTCCGGGACAGGGGACTGAAGCTTTCTTT. Amino acid sequence: CSDSPGQGTEAFF.

V and J are TRBV5-5 and TRBJ1-1; D is undetermined. CDR3 length: 12 amino acids. In germline, CDR1 is SGHKS, CDR2 YYEKEE (reference sequence). Trimming took 4 bases from V and 5 from J, leaving 9 bases between them. The CDR3 region has the DNA TGTGCCAGCAGCGTAACGAGAACTGAAGCTTTCTTT. Protein sequence: CASSVTRTEAFF.

J is TRBJ2-5 and V is TRBV11-2; 7 bases are a match to TRBD1. Germline V CDR1 and CDR2: SGHAT, FQNNGV. The CDR3 spans 15 residues. The J segment lost 1 base and the V segment lost 1 base, leaving 3 bases of the junction unmatched. The CDR3 loop reads CASSLATGSQETQYF. CDR3 coding DNA: TGTGCCAGCAGCTTAGCGACAGGGTCCCAAGAGACCCAGTACTTC.

The chain uses TRBV19 and TRBJ2-1, with 7 bases lining up with TRBD2. The germline CDR1 and CDR2 sequences are LNHDA and SQIVND (reference sequence). The CDR3 extends over 15 amino acids. With 1 base clipped from V and 2 bases from J, the junction kept 2 bases outside the gene matches. CDR3 coding DNA: TGTGCCAGTAGTATAGGCGGGAGTACCTACAATGAGCAGTTCTTC. It is translated as CASSIGGSTYNEQFF. Combining the CDR3 with reference TRBV19 and TRBJ2-1 gives the whole variable domain DGGITQSPKYLFRKEGQNVTLSCEQNLNHDAMYWYRQDPGQGLRLIYYSQIVNDFQKGDIAEGYSVSREKKESFPLTVTSAQKNPTAFYLCASSIGGSTYNEQFFGPGTRLTVL.

In this sample, this clone turned up once. This chain connects TRBV11-2 to TRBJ2-5; possible D gene TRBD1, 6 bases. Germline loops: CDR1 SGHAT, CDR2 FQNNGV. The ends were cut back, 6 bases at V and 4 bases at J, with 18 bases in the middle. The CDR3 has 15 amino acids. The CDR3 spells CASSPQGKGRETQYF. Here the CDR3 DNA reads TGTGCCAGCAGTCCACAGGGAAAGGGGCGAGAGACCCAGTACTTC.

The chain uses TRBV6-1 and TRBJ2-7, with 11 bases fitting TRBD2. The CDR3 is 15 amino acids. The germline CDR1 and CDR2 sequences are MNHNS and SASEGT. V lost 3 bases to trimming and J lost 1 base; unmatched junction nucleotides: 2. CDR3 amino acids: CASSEPSGRSYEQYF. The DNA of the CDR3 is TGTGCCAGCAGTGAGCCTAGCGGGAGGTCCTACGAGCAGTACTTC.

This sequence joins TRBV7-6 and TRBJ1-2, with a weak D call TRBD1 (5 bases). V lost 0 bases to trimming and J lost 8 bases, with 19 bases between them. The CDR3 loop spans 16 amino acids. The germline CDR1 and CDR2 sequences are SGHVS and FNYEAQ. This CDR3 is CASSLAGPGIMGGYTF. For the CDR3, the DNA is TGTGCCAGCAGCTTAGCGGGGCCTGGAATAATGGGAGGCTACACCTTC.

The J gene is TRBJ2-3, the V gene TRBV4-1, with 14 nucleotides matching TRBD2. V shed 5 bases, J shed 2 bases, and the junction held 6 bases outside the gene matches. This CDR3 spans 17 amino acids. Germline V gene lookup returns CDR1 MGHRA and CDR2 YSYEKL. CDR3 residues: CASSEGLAGALTDTQYF. CDR3 nucleotides: TGCGCCAGCAGCGAGGGACTAGCGGGGGCCCTCACAGATACGCAGTATTTT.

This clone was counted a few times. This chain links TRBV5-1 with TRBJ1-2; maybe TRBD1 (6 bases). Germline V gene lookup returns CDR1 SGHRS and CDR2 YFSETQ. Trimming took off 4 bases at V and 8 bases at J, with 24 bases between the two ends. The length of the CDR3 is 16 residues. The CDR3 bases are TGCGCCAGCAGCCCCAGCGCGCAGGACAGTGCGGAGGGCTACACCTTC. This gives the protein CASSPSAQDSAEGYTF.

The genes are TRBV6-5 and TRBJ2-7; D may be TRBD1 (6 bases). The CDR3 totals 13 residues. V dropped 6 bases and J dropped 6 bases, with 15 bases sitting between them. Germline CDR1 reads MNHEY; CDR2 reads SVGAGI. The CDR3 here is CASSSPGQGEQYF. CDR3 DNA sequence: TGTGCCAGCAGCTCCCCGGGACAAGGCGAGCAGTACTTC.

The V call is TRBV3-1 (or the pseudogene TRBV3-2), the J call TRBJ2-3, with 9 bases aligning to TRBD2. The CDR3 is 16 amino acids. Germline loops: CDR1 LGHDT, CDR2 YNNKEL (reference sequence). J gave up 3 bases and V 1 base, and 5 bases lay outside the gene matches. For the CDR3, the DNA is TGTGCCAGCAGCCAAGGACTAGCGGCGAGGACAGATACGCAGTATTTT. Translated: CASSQGLAARTDTQYF.

The gene calls are TRBV3-1 (or the pseudogene TRBV3-2) and TRBJ1-1; tentative D call: TRBD1 (5 bases). The germline V gene encodes CDR1 LGHDT and CDR2 YNNKEL (reference sequence). CDR3 size: 13 residues. Between the trimmed V and J ends, which lost 2 bases and 4 bases, there was a span of 8 bases. The chain's CDR3 is CASSQWGGTEAFF. In DNA form, the CDR3 reads TGTGCCAGCAGCCAATGGGGGGGCACTGAAGCTTTCTTT.

This chain connects TRBV3-1 (or the pseudogene TRBV3-2) to TRBJ2-1; 12 bases align to TRBD2. The CDR3 consists of 16 residues. With 1 base clipped from V and 6 bases from J, the junction kept 4 bases outside the gene matches. The germline gives CDR1 LGHDT, CDR2 YNNKEL (reference sequence). The CDR3 DNA follows: TGTGCCAGCAGCCAAGGACTAGCGGGGGCCCTCAATGAGCAGTTCTTC. Protein product: CASSQGLAGALNEQFF.

The CDR3 protein is CASSLLLNLNNEQFF. The CDR3 nucleotides read TGTGCCAGCAGCCTACTCCTCAATCTAAACAATGAGCAGTTCTTC. The chain employs TRBV7-9 and TRBJ2-1; no clear D. The CDR3 is made up of 15 amino acids. V gave up 5 bases and J gave up 5 bases, with 16 bases separating them. Germline values: CDR1 SEHNR, CDR2 FQNEAQ (reference sequence).

The chain couples TRBV4-1 to TRBJ1-4; the D is unclear. V lost 5 bases, J lost 0 bases, and 7 bases lay in between. This CDR3 is 14 amino acids long. CDR1 and CDR2 (germline): MGHRA, YSYEKL. The CDR3 DNA follows: TGCGCCAGCAGCGGCATCTCAACTAATGAAAAACTGTTTTTT. Encoded protein: CASSGISTNEKLFF.

J is TRBJ1-2 and V is TRBV13; D unclear. The CDR3 contains 13 residues. CDR1 is PRHDT and CDR2 is FYEKMQ in the germline V gene (reference sequence). The V and J ends lost 2 bases and 8 bases respectively, with 12 bases between them. The CDR3 DNA is TGTGCCAGCAGCTTATTCAGGTTGATGGGCTACACCTTC. This gives the protein CASSLFRLMGYTF.

DNA for the CDR3: TGTGCCAGCAGCTTATCGACAGGGGGCCAATACGAGCAGTACTTC. It yields the protein CASSLSTGGQYEQYF. The chain joins TRBV11-3 to TRBJ2-7; TRBD1 agrees at 10 bases. Unmatched junction bases numbered 5, after V lost 2 bases and J lost 4 bases. Germline V CDR1 and CDR2: SGHNT, YENEEA. The CDR3 covers 15 residues.

For this clone: Other DNA sequences within the sample encode an identical CDR3. The chain couples TRBV6-5 to TRBJ2-7, with D tentatively TRBD2 (6 bases). This CDR3 comprises 12 residues. The V gene's germline CDR1 is MNHEY and CDR2 SVGAGI. V dropped 2 bases and J dropped 6 bases, with 8 bases sitting between them. The CDR3 region has the DNA TGTGCCAGCAGTTACGGGGGAGGCGAGCAGTACTTC. Amino acids: CASSYGGGEQYF.

The chain couples TRBV5-4 to TRBJ1-2; 7 nucleotides agree with TRBD1. Trimming at V came to 9 bases and at J to 7 bases, leaving 9 bases not matched to a gene. From germline, CDR1 is SGHNT and CDR2 YYREEE (reference sequence). The CDR3 length is 12 residues. This chain's CDR3 is CATHQGVGGYTF. The CDR3 DNA reads as TGTGCCACCCACCAGGGGGTCGGTGGCTACACCTTC.

This chain links TRBV5-5 with TRBJ1-2; tentatively, D is TRBD1 (6 bases). V dropped 4 bases and J dropped 4 bases, with 20 bases sitting between them. Per the germline V gene, CDR1 is SGHKS and CDR2 is YYEKEE (reference sequence). CDR3 size: 16 residues. CDR3 nucleotides: TGTGCCAGCAGCCTTAGGCCAGGGGACGGCGCCTATGGCTACACCTTC. Residues: CASSLRPGDGAYGYTF. Based on the CDR3 plus reference TRBV5-5 and TRBJ1-2, the full variable domain is DAGVTQSPTHLIKTRGQQVTLRCSPISGHKSVSWYQQVLGQGPQFIFQYYEKEERGRGNFPDRFSARQFPNYSSELNVNALLLGDSALYLCASSLRPGDGAYGYTFGSGTRLTVV.

The chain links TRBV7-9 to TRBJ2-7; perhaps TRBD1 as D (5 bases). The CDR3 extends over 12 amino acids. V lost 3 bases to trimming and J lost 5 bases, with 8 bases between them. The germline V gene has CDR1 SEHNR and CDR2 FQNEAQ (reference sequence). Here the CDR3 DNA reads TGTGCCAGCAGCTTTCTAGGGGACGAGCAGTACTTC. Residues: CASSFLGDEQYF.

This chain connects TRBV7-8 to TRBJ1-1; D perhaps matches TRBD1 (5 bases). CDR3 length equals 17 residues. CDR1 SGHVS and CDR2 FQNEAQ come from the germline V gene. V gave up 6 bases and J gave up 3 bases, with 23 bases separating them. CDR3 amino acids: CASSSRHLPRVDTEAFF. For the CDR3, the DNA is TGTGCCAGCAGTTCCCGCCACCTACCCAGGGTGGACACTGAAGCTTTCTTT.

The chain joins TRBV27 to TRBJ1-5; D is unclear. Trimming shortened V by 0 bases and J by 2 bases, and 17 bases separated the two germline ends. The length of the CDR3 is 18 residues. Germline V gene sequence: CDR1 MNHEY, CDR2 SMNVEV (reference sequence). CDR3 nucleotides: TGTGCCAGCAGTTTATCGCAAAGCGGGTGGCTGGGCAATCAGCCCCAGCATTTT. It codes for CASSLSQSGWLGNQPQHF.